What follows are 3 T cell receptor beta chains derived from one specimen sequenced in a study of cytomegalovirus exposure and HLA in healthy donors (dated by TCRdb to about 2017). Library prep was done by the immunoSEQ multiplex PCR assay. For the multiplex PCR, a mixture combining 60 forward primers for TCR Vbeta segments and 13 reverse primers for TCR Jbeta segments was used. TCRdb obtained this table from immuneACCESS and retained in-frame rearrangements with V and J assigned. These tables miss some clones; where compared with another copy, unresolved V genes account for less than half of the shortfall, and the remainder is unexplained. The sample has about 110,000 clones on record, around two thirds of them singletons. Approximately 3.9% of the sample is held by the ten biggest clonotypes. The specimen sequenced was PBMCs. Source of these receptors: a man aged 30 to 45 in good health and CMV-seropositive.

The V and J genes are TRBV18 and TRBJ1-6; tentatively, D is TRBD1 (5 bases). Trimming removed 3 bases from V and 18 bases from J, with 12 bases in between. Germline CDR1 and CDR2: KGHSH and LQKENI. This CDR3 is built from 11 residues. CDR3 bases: TGTGCCAGCTCACCTGGGAGCGGGGCCCACTTT. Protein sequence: CASSPGSGAHF.

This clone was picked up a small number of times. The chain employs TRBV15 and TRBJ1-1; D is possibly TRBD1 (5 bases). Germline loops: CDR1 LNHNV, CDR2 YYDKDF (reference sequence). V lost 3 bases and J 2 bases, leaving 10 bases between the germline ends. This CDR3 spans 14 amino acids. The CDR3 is CATSRYDSNTEAFF. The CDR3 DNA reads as TGTGCCACCAGCAGGTACGACAGCAACACTGAAGCTTTCTTT.

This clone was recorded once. The CDR3 DNA reads TGTGCCAGTTGCCTAAACAGGAACACTGAAGCTTTCTTT. It is translated as CASCLNRNTEAFF. The J gene is TRBJ1-1, the V gene TRBV19; D call uncertain. The CDR3 consists of 13 residues. Trimming shortened V by 8 bases and J by 1 base, and 11 bases separated the two germline ends. The V gene's germline CDR1 is LNHDA and CDR2 SQIVND (reference sequence).